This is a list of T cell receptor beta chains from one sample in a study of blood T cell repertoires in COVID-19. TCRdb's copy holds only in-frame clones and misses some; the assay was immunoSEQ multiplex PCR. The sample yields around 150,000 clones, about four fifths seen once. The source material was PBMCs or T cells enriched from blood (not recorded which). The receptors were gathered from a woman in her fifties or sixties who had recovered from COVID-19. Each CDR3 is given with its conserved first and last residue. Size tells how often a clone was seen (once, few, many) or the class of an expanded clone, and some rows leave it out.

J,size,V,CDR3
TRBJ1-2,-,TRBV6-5,CASSTGPANYGYTF
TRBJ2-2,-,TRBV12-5,CASGLGLAASTGELFF
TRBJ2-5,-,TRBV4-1,CASSRVAGELVETQYF
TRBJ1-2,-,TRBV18,CASSDGQGDYGYTF
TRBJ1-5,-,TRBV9,CASSRREGLEPQHF
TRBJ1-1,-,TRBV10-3,CAISAERGTEAFF
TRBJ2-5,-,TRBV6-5,CASAFNRQGGETQYF
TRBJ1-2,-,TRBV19,CASTPGTQNYGYTF
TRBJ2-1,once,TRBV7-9,CASSARDYNNEQFF
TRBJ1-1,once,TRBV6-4,CASSDKSGTGYPEAFF
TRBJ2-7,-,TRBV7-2,CASSLGRGYEQYF
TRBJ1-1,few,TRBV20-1,CRTAGNTEAFF
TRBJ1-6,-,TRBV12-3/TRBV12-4,CASSSNRGSPLHF
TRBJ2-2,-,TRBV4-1,CASSQVPDSTGELFF
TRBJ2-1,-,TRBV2,CASSEGAGQFF
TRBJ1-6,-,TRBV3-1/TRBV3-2,CASSHSTGDSPLHF
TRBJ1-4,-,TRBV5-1,CASSEDRTNEKLFF
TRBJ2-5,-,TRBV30,CAWGQTGTGTQYF
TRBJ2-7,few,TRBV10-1,CASSELDRTGTGTYEQYF
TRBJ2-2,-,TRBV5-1,CASSSQLNTGELFF
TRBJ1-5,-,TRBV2,CASSIPGSNQPQHF
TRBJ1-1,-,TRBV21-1,CASSTQVGEGGMNTEAFF
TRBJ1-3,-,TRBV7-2,CASSPTGDLSGNTIYF
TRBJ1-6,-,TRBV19,CASSPGQWLSSPLHF
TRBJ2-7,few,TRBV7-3,CASSLGGTGQGGGEQYF
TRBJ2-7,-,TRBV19,CASSTRQVPSYEQYF
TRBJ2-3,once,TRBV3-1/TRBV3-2,CASSLPDTSDTQYF
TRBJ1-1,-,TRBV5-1,CASSTLQSMNTEAFF
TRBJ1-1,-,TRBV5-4,CASSLEQNPELRAFF
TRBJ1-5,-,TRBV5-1,CASSLAGTTNQPQHF
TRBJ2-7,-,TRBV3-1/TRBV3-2,CASSQAVVTRGNEQYF
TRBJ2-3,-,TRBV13,CASSSRLAGGITDTQYF
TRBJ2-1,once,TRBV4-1,CASSHLSGGAYNEQFF
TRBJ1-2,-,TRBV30,CAWSVYYGYTF
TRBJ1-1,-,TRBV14,CASTWGANTEAFF
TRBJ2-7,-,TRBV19,CASSETGGPYEQYF
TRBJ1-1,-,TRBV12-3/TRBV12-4,CASSLETQGAFF
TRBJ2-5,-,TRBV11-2,CASSLGTSGRRQETQYF
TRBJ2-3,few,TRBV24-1,CATSDTRDTQYF
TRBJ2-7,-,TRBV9,CASSSGQGLSEQYF
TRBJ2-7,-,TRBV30,CAWSWGQGGEQYF
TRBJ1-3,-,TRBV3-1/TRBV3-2,CASSQDPLAGNTIYF
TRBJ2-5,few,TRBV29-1,CSVEPASGTQYF
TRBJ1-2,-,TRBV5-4,CASTPMNSFGPYGYTF
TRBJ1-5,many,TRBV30,CAWSTGGQPQHF
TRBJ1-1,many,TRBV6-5,CASSYSPDGGMTEAFF